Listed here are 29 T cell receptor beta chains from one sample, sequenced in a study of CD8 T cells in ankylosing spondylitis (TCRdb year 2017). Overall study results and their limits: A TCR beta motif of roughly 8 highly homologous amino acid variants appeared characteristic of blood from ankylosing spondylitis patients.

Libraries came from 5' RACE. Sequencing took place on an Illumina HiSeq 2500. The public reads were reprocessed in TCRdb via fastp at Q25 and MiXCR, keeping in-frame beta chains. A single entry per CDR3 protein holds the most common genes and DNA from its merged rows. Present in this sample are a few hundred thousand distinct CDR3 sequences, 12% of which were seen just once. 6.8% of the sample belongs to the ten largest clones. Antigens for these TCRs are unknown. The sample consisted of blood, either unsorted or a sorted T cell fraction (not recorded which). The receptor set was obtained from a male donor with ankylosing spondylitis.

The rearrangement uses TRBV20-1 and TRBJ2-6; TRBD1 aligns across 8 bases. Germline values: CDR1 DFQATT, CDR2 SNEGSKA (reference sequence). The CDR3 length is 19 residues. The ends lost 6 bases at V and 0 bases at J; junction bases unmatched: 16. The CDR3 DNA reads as TGCAGTGCCGTTACTCCCGGACAGGGTATAAGCTCTGGGGCCAACGTCCTGACTTTC. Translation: CSAVTPGQGISSGANVLTF.

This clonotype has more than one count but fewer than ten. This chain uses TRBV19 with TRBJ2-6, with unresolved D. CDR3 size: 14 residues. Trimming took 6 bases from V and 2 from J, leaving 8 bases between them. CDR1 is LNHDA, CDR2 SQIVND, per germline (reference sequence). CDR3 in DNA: TGTGCCAGTAGCGTCCTTGCTGGGGCCAACGTCCTGACTTTC. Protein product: CASSVLAGANVLTF.

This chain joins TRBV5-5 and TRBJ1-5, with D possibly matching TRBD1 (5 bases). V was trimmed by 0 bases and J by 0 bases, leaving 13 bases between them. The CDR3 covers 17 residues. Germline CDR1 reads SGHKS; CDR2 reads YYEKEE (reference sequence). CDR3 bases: TGTGCCAGCAGCTTGGGTGACAGATCCTATAGCAATCAGCCCCAGCATTTT. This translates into CASSLGDRSYSNQPQHF.

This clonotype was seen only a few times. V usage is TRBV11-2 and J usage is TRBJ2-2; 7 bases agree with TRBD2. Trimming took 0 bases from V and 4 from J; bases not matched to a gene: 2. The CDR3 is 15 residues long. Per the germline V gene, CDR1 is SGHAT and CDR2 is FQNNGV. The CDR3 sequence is CASSLELAFTGELFF. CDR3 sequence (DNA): TGTGCCAGCAGCTTAGAACTAGCGTTCACCGGGGAGCTGTTTTTT.

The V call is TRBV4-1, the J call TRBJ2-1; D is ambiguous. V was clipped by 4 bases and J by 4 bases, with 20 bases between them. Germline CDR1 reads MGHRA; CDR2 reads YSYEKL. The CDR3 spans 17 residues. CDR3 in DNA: TGCGCCAGCAGCCCCCACGGACCTAACAGCGAATACAATGAGCAGTTCTTC. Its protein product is CASSPHGPNSEYNEQFF.

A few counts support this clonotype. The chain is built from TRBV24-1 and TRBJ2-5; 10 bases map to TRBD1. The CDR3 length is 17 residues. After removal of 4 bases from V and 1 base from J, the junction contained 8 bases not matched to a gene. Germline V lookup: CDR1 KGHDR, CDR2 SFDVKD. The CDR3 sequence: CATSDPGQGLAQETQYF. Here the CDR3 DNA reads TGTGCCACCAGTGACCCGGGACAGGGGCTTGCCCAAGAGACCCAGTACTTC.

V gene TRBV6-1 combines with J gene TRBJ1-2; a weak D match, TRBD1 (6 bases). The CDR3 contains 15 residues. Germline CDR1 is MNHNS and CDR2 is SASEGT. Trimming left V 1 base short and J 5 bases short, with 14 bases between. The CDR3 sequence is CASSEERTALYGYTF. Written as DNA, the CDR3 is TGTGCCAGCAGTGAAGAGAGGACAGCCCTATATGGCTACACCTTC.

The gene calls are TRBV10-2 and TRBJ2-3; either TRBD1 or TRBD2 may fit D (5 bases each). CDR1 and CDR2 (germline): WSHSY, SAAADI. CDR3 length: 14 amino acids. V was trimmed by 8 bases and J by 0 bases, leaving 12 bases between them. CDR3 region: CASWERGSTDTQYF. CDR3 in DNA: TGCGCCAGCTGGGAGAGGGGTAGCACAGATACGCAGTATTTT.

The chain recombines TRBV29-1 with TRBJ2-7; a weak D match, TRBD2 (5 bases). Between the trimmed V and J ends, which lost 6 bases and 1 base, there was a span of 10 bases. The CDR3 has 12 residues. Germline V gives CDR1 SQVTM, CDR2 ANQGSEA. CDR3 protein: CSVRAPSYEQYF. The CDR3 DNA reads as TGCAGCGTGCGGGCCCCTTCCTACGAGCAGTACTTC.

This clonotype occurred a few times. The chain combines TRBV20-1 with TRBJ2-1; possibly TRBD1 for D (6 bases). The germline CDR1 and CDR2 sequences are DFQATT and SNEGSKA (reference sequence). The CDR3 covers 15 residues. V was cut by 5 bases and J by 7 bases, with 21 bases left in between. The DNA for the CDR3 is TGCAGTGCTGGTCCCCGACTCGACCAGGGGAATGAGCAGTTCTTC. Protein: CSAGPRLDQGNEQFF.

The CDR3 DNA follows: TGTGCCAGCAGCCAAGGGGGTCTAGCCGGCTCCTACGAGCAGTACTTC. It encodes CASSQGGLAGSYEQYF. The chain employs TRBV3-1 and TRBJ2-7, with D perhaps TRBD2 (5 bases). The CDR3 runs 16 residues. Germline V lookup: CDR1 LGHDT, CDR2 YNNKEL (reference sequence). Trimming stripped 1 base from V and 0 bases from J, with 13 bases between.

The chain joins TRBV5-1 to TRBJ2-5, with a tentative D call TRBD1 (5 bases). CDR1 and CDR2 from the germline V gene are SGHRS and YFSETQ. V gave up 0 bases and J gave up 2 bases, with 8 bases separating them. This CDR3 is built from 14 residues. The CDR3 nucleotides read TGCGCCAGCAGCTTGGGACAGCAACAAGAGACCCAGTACTTC. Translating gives CASSLGQQQETQYF.

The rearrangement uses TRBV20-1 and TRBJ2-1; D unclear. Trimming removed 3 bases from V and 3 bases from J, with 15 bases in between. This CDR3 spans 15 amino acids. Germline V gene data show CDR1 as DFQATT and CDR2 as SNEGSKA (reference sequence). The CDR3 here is CSASSPAGVYNEQFF. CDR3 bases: TGCAGTGCTAGTTCCCCTGCCGGAGTCTACAATGAGCAGTTCTTC.

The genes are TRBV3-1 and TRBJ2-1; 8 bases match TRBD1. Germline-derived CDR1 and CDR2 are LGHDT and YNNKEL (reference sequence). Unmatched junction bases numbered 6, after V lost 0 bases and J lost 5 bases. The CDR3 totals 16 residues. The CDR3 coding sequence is TGTGCCAGCAGCCAAGAAATGGGACAGGTCCACAATGAGCAGTTCTTC. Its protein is CASSQEMGQVHNEQFF.

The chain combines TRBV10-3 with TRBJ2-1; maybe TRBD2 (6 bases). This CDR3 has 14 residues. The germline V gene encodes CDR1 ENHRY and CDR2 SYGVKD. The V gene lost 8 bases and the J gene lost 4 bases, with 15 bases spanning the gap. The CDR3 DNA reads TGTGCCATCCGGTCGGGGACTGGATACAATGAGCAGTTCTTC. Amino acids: CAIRSGTGYNEQFF.

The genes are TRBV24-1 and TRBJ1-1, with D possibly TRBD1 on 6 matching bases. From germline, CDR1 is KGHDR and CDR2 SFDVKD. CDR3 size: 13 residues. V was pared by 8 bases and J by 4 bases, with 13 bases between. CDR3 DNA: TGTGCCACCAACGATGGCAGGGGCACTGAAGCTTTCTTT. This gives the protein CATNDGRGTEAFF.

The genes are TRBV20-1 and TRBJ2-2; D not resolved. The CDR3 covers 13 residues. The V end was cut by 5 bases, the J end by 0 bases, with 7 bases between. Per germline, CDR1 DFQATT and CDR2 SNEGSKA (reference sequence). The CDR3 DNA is TGCAGTGCTCCTGTCACGAACACCGGGGAGCTGTTTTTT. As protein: CSAPVTNTGELFF.

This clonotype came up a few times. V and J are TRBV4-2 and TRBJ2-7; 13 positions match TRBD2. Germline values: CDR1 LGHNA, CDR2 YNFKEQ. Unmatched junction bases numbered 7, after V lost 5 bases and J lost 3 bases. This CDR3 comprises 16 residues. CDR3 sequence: CASSVGTSGTVYEQYF. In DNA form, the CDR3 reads TGTGCCAGCAGCGTCGGGACTAGCGGGACTGTCTACGAGCAGTACTTC.

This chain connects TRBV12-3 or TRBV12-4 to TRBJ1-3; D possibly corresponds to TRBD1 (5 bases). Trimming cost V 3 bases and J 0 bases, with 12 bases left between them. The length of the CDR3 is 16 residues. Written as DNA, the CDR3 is TGTGCCAGCAGTTTGTTAGACAGCCACTCTGGAAACACCATATATTTT. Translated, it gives CASSLLDSHSGNTIYF.

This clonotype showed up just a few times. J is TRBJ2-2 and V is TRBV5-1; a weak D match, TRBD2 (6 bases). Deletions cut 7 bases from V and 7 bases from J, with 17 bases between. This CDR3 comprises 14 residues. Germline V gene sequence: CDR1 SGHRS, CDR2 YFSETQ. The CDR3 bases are TGCGCCAGCGGAGGGCAGGGCTGGAGCGGGGAGCTGTTTTTT. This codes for CASGGQGWSGELFF. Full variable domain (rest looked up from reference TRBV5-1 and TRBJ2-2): KAGVTQTPRYLIKTRGQQVTLSCSPISGHRSVSWYQQTPGQGLQFLFEYFSETQRNKGNFPGRFSGRQFSNSRSEMNVSTLELGDSALYLCASGGQGWSGELFFGEGSRLTVL.

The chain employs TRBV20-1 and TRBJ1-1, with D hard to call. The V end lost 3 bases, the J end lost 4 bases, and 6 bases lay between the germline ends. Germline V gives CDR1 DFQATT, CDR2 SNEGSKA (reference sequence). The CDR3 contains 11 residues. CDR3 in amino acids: CSARMVTEAFF. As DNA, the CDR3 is TGCAGTGCTAGGATGGTCACTGAAGCTTTCTTT.

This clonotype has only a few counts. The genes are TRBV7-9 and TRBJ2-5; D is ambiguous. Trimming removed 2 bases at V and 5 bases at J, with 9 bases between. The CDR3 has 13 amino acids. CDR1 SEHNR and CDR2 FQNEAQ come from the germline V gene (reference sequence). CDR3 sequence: CASSLSHLETQYF. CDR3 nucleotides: TGTGCCAGCAGCTTAAGCCATCTGGAGACCCAGTACTTC.

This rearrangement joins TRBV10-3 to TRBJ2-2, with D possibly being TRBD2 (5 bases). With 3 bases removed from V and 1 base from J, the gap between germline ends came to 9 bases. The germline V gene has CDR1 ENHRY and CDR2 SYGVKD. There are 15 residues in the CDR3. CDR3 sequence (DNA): TGTGCCATCAGTGAATGGCGGGTGAACACCGGGGAGCTGTTTTTT. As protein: CAISEWRVNTGELFF.

CDR3 sequence (DNA): TGCAGCGTTGAAGTCTGGCAGGGGGCAGAAGGGGGCTACACCTTC. Its translation is CSVEVWQGAEGGYTF. The chain combines TRBV29-1 with TRBJ1-2, with TRBD1 identical over 8 bases. The ends lost 1 base at V and 8 bases at J; junction bases unmatched: 12. The germline V gene encodes CDR1 SQVTM and CDR2 ANQGSEA. This CDR3 has 15 amino acids.

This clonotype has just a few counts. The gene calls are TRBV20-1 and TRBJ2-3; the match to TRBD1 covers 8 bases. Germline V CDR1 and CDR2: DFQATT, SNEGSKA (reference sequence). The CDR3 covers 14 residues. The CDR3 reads CSLDRETSTDTQYF. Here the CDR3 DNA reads TGCAGCCTGGACAGGGAAACTAGCACAGATACGCAGTATTTT.

In nucleotides, the CDR3 is TGTGCCAGCAGCTTAGATCTTACCACCTCTAACTATGGCTACACCTTC. It encodes CASSLDLTTSNYGYTF. The J gene is TRBJ1-2, the V gene TRBV11-2; D gene ambiguous. V was cut by 0 bases and J by 0 bases, with 11 bases left in between. The CDR3 covers 16 residues. From germline, CDR1 is SGHAT and CDR2 FQNNGV.

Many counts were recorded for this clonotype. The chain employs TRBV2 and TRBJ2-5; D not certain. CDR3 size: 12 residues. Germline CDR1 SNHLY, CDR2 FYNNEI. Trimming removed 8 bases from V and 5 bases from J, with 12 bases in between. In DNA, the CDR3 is TGTGCCAGCTATTACAGTTCGGAGACCCAGTACTTC. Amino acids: CASYYSSETQYF.

The CDR3 region has the DNA TGTGCCAGCAGTGTCGCTCAAACGCAGTATTTT. This gives the protein CASSVAQTQYF. V gene TRBV2 combines with J gene TRBJ2-3; no clear D. Germline V gene lookup returns CDR1 SNHLY and CDR2 FYNNEI. Trimming removed 4 bases at V and 9 bases at J, with 8 bases between. This CDR3 comprises 11 residues.

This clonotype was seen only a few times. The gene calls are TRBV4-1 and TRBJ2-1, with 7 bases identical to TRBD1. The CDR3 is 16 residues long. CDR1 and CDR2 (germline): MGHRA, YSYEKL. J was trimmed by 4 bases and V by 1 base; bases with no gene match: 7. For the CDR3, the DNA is TGCGCCAGCAGCCAAGGAACCGGGACAGCTTACAATGAGCAGTTCTTC. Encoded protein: CASSQGTGTAYNEQFF.